A selection of T cell receptor beta chains follows, all from one sample in a study of blood T cells in healthy people across ages. Using its own MiXCR run on the 5' RACE reads, TCRdb lists one record per CDR3 protein. The top ten hold 3.7% of the sample, which has some 800,000 distinct CDR3 sequences, around a quarter seen once. The sample also formed part of further work on T cells of mothers and their children.

Material for sequencing was blood. These receptors all stem from a boy aged 10-17 years in good health. CDR3s leave out the opening cysteine and the closing phenylalanine or tryptophan. Each record gives: J gene, V gene, D gene, clone size, CDR3 protein. D genes are given only for firm matches. A row's size may be missing; if present it is once, few, many or a size class.

j_call: TRBJ1-1; v_call: TRBV3-1; d_call: NA; clone_size: NA; cdr3_aa: ASSQADPTEAF
j_call: TRBJ2-5; v_call: TRBV29-1; d_call: NA; clone_size: NA; cdr3_aa: SVGHQETQY
j_call: TRBJ2-2; v_call: TRBV7-2; d_call: NA; clone_size: NA; cdr3_aa: ASSLEAGLKTGELF
j_call: TRBJ2-7; v_call: TRBV7-9; d_call: NA; clone_size: NA; cdr3_aa: ASSSAAGIYEQY
j_call: TRBJ2-1; v_call: TRBV9; d_call: TRBD2; clone_size: NA; cdr3_aa: ASSVVSSGVYNEQF
j_call: TRBJ2-7; v_call: TRBV20-1; d_call: NA; clone_size: few; cdr3_aa: SAILQDLGPYEQY
j_call: TRBJ2-2; v_call: TRBV28; d_call: TRBD2; clone_size: NA; cdr3_aa: ASKTLAGGAGELF
j_call: TRBJ2-6; v_call: TRBV27; d_call: NA; clone_size: few; cdr3_aa: ASSLGVRGPSGANVLT
j_call: TRBJ2-2; v_call: TRBV7-9; d_call: NA; clone_size: NA; cdr3_aa: ASSDSGPGELF
j_call: TRBJ1-6; v_call: TRBV5-1; d_call: NA; clone_size: NA; cdr3_aa: ASNKGVPDFNSPLH
j_call: TRBJ1-4; v_call: TRBV29-1; d_call: NA; clone_size: few; cdr3_aa: SVGAGEWVNEKLF
j_call: TRBJ2-7; v_call: TRBV4-2; d_call: TRBD2; clone_size: NA; cdr3_aa: ASSQSTSGRDEQY
j_call: TRBJ1-4; v_call: TRBV4-3; d_call: TRBD1; clone_size: NA; cdr3_aa: ASSLELTGVNEKLF
j_call: TRBJ2-2; v_call: TRBV20-1; d_call: NA; clone_size: NA; cdr3_aa: SAPPSGSGELF
j_call: NA; v_call: TRBV5-6; d_call: NA; clone_size: few; cdr3_aa: ASSSVDGSYEQY
j_call: NA; v_call: TRBV7-9; d_call: NA; clone_size: NA; cdr3_aa: ASSTPGNEQF
j_call: TRBJ1-1; v_call: TRBV20-1; d_call: NA; clone_size: NA; cdr3_aa: SAPRGNTEAF
j_call: TRBJ1-4; v_call: TRBV4-3; d_call: NA; clone_size: NA; cdr3_aa: ASSQVAAGASEKLF
j_call: TRBJ1-5; v_call: TRBV6-2/TRBV6-3; d_call: TRBD1; clone_size: NA; cdr3_aa: ASSPSGTGSNQPQH
j_call: NA; v_call: TRBV7-9; d_call: NA; clone_size: NA; cdr3_aa: ASSPLGTYEQF
j_call: TRBJ2-7; v_call: TRBV7-9; d_call: NA; clone_size: NA; cdr3_aa: ASSPPRGSYEQY
j_call: TRBJ2-1; v_call: TRBV4-2; d_call: NA; clone_size: NA; cdr3_aa: ASSQGGAPGDEQF
j_call: TRBJ2-7; v_call: TRBV18; d_call: NA; clone_size: few; cdr3_aa: ASSTDPSGEQY
j_call: TRBJ2-1; v_call: TRBV4-3; d_call: NA; clone_size: few; cdr3_aa: ASSSQSLDNEQF
j_call: TRBJ1-1; v_call: TRBV29-1; d_call: TRBD1; clone_size: NA; cdr3_aa: SVVQGKREAF
j_call: TRBJ1-2; v_call: TRBV6-2/TRBV6-3; d_call: NA; clone_size: few; cdr3_aa: ASSYRLDSNYGYT
j_call: TRBJ1-2; v_call: TRBV29-1; d_call: NA; clone_size: NA; cdr3_aa: SVGNPDYGYT
j_call: TRBJ2-1; v_call: TRBV7-3; d_call: TRBD2; clone_size: NA; cdr3_aa: ASASSGIAGNEQF
j_call: TRBJ2-2; v_call: TRBV10-3; d_call: NA; clone_size: few; cdr3_aa: AISPGAGITGELF
j_call: TRBJ2-7; v_call: TRBV7-2; d_call: TRBD1; clone_size: few; cdr3_aa: ASRYRDSSSYEQY
j_call: TRBJ1-1; v_call: TRBV18; d_call: NA; clone_size: few; cdr3_aa: ASSPPKSPGQLGSEAF
j_call: TRBJ2-5; v_call: TRBV25-1; d_call: TRBD1; clone_size: NA; cdr3_aa: ASSGDSKETQY
j_call: TRBJ1-6; v_call: TRBV20-1; d_call: TRBD1; clone_size: few; cdr3_aa: SARDSGQGNSPLH
j_call: TRBJ2-1; v_call: TRBV24-1; d_call: NA; clone_size: NA; cdr3_aa: ATSEQISNEQF
j_call: TRBJ2-1; v_call: TRBV12-3/TRBV12-4; d_call: TRBD2; clone_size: few; cdr3_aa: ASTFGLAGVSEQF
j_call: TRBJ2-5; v_call: TRBV21-1; d_call: NA; clone_size: NA; cdr3_aa: ASSKDKQTYRETQY
j_call: TRBJ1-1; v_call: TRBV5-1; d_call: TRBD1; clone_size: NA; cdr3_aa: ASRRQGLETEAF
j_call: TRBJ2-1; v_call: TRBV5-1; d_call: NA; clone_size: many; cdr3_aa: ASSSGGGNEQF
j_call: TRBJ1-4; v_call: TRBV7-2; d_call: TRBD1; clone_size: NA; cdr3_aa: ASSFKGQPDSEKLF
j_call: TRBJ2-1; v_call: TRBV4-3; d_call: NA; clone_size: NA; cdr3_aa: ASSRDYGLYNEQF
j_call: TRBJ1-4; v_call: TRBV12-3/TRBV12-4; d_call: TRBD1; clone_size: NA; cdr3_aa: ASTPTGDYEKLF
j_call: TRBJ2-3; v_call: TRBV3-1; d_call: TRBD2; clone_size: few; cdr3_aa: ASSLLRGTSGADTQY
j_call: TRBJ2-1; v_call: TRBV7-2; d_call: NA; clone_size: NA; cdr3_aa: ASSLGLVAAISYNEQF
j_call: TRBJ1-1; v_call: TRBV30; d_call: NA; clone_size: NA; cdr3_aa: AWSVYVHEAF
j_call: TRBJ1-1; v_call: TRBV12-3/TRBV12-4; d_call: NA; clone_size: NA; cdr3_aa: ASSSSSMVTGAF
j_call: TRBJ2-1; v_call: TRBV11-2; d_call: NA; clone_size: NA; cdr3_aa: ASSAIIKDEQF
j_call: TRBJ2-2; v_call: TRBV5-1; d_call: NA; clone_size: NA; cdr3_aa: ASSQMEYTDTGELF
j_call: TRBJ2-4; v_call: TRBV2; d_call: NA; clone_size: NA; cdr3_aa: ASSGGGFKY
j_call: TRBJ2-1; v_call: TRBV27; d_call: TRBD2; clone_size: few; cdr3_aa: ASSSFSGGDDNEQF
j_call: TRBJ2-1; v_call: TRBV4-3; d_call: TRBD2; clone_size: NA; cdr3_aa: ASSPSGRTSYNEQF
j_call: TRBJ2-7; v_call: TRBV7-9; d_call: NA; clone_size: NA; cdr3_aa: ASRNGTRPYEQY
j_call: TRBJ1-4; v_call: TRBV9; d_call: NA; clone_size: NA; cdr3_aa: ASSVYGSNEKLF
j_call: TRBJ1-2; v_call: TRBV7-2; d_call: NA; clone_size: few; cdr3_aa: ASSWAGSINYGYT
j_call: TRBJ2-3; v_call: TRBV6-2/TRBV6-3; d_call: NA; clone_size: NA; cdr3_aa: ASSSGSAGTDTQY
j_call: TRBJ2-6; v_call: TRBV28; d_call: NA; clone_size: NA; cdr3_aa: ASSFNRGRRDSGANVLT
j_call: TRBJ1-2; v_call: TRBV5-6; d_call: NA; clone_size: few; cdr3_aa: ASSSSTGAGYT
j_call: TRBJ2-5; v_call: TRBV6-5; d_call: NA; clone_size: few; cdr3_aa: ASRARGLQETQY
j_call: TRBJ2-4; v_call: TRBV7-2; d_call: NA; clone_size: NA; cdr3_aa: ASSQASLLAKNIQY
j_call: TRBJ2-1; v_call: TRBV24-1; d_call: NA; clone_size: NA; cdr3_aa: ATRTGAGNEQF